Only a few counts were recorded for the clone carrying this TCR beta chain. The entry originates in a study of blood T cell repertoires in COVID-19. For the study at large: COVID-19 samples, acute and convalescent, were from the United States, Italy and Spain. The analysed material was cDNA or gDNA that came from T cells, B-cell-depleted T cells, or PBMCs.

From germline, CDR1 is MDHEN and CDR2 SYDVKM. Unmatched junction bases numbered 6, after V lost 5 bases and J lost 0 bases. The CDR3 consists of 15 residues. In the original processing: Researchers report that nucleated cell counts were estimated from reference gene primer amplification. Sequencing used immunoSEQ multiplex PCR; TCRdb keeps in-frame clones, though not all of them. That table supplies the V and J calls and clone size; D and trimming were determined from the DNA. Among more than 250,000 clones listed, 75% to 85% were seen once. This clonotype was sampled from a man aged 45 to 65 with active or convalescent COVID-19. Sequencing input: peripheral blood. The chain uses TRBV28 and TRBJ2-7; TRBD1 aligns across 8 bases. Here the CDR3 DNA reads TGTGCCAGCAGTCCCCCCGGGACAGGCTCCTACGAGCAGTACTTC. Its protein is CASSPPGTGSYEQYF.